This passage covers 27 T cell receptor beta chains from one sample sequenced in a study of graft-versus-host responses after intestinal transplantation. Their antigen targets remain unknown. Some clones are missing from TCRdb's copy, which holds only in-frame ones; the method was immunoSEQ multiplex PCR. The sample lists some 50,000 clones, less than 85% occurring once. Material: unstimulated CD4+ T cells sorted from spleen or lymph node cells, obtained before transplant. The receptors derive from a human donor who was the organ donor for an intestinal transplant.

The J gene is TRBJ2-1, the V gene TRBV15; D gene uncertain. Germline CDR1 reads LNHNV; CDR2 reads YYDKDF (reference sequence). Trimming left V 0 bases short and J 8 bases short, with 2 bases between. This CDR3 is built from 11 residues. The CDR3 region is CATSRDYEQFF. CDR3 coding DNA: TGTGCCACCAGCAGAGACTATGAGCAGTTCTTC.

This chain connects TRBV7-2 to TRBJ2-5; maybe TRBD2 (7 bases). Near its end, the DNA agrees better with TRBJ2-7, so the J call may be wrong. Germline-derived CDR1 and CDR2 are SGHTA and FQGNSA. The CDR3 extends over 14 amino acids. The CDR3 DNA reads as TGTGCCAGCCTACGACAGGCGGGGGACGGCGAGCAGTACTTC. This encodes CASLRQAGDGEQYF.

This clone was picked up one time. The CDR3 spells CASSDLAGLVEQYF. DNA of the CDR3: TGTGCCAGCAGTGACCTAGCGGGGTTAGTCGAGCAGTACTTC. This chain connects TRBV25-1 to TRBJ2-7; 9 bases align to TRBD2. The CDR3 contains 14 residues. V gave up 3 bases and J gave up 6 bases; unmatched junction bases: 6. CDR1 MGHDK and CDR2 SYGVNS come from the germline V gene.

This sequence joins TRBV7-9 and TRBJ2-3; perhaps TRBD1 as D (6 bases). Germline-derived CDR1 and CDR2 are SEHNR and FQNEAQ (reference sequence). The CDR3 spans 15 residues. The V end lost 3 bases, the J end lost 1 base, and 11 bases lay between the germline ends. CDR3 DNA sequence: TGTGCCAGCAGCTTGGACGCAGGGGGCACAGATACGCAGTATTTT. Protein sequence: CASSLDAGGTDTQYF.

The chain is built from TRBV6-5 and TRBJ1-5; the match to TRBD1 covers 9 bases. CDR1 and CDR2 (germline): MNHEY, SVGAGI. With 6 bases clipped from V and 4 bases from J, the junction kept 7 bases outside the gene matches. CDR3 size: 15 residues. The CDR3 nucleotides are TGTGCCAGCAGACGAACAGGGACAGGGAATCAGCCCCAGCATTTT. Translation: CASRRTGTGNQPQHF.

The chain has TRBV30 and TRBJ2-3; either TRBD1 or TRBD2 may supply D (6 bases each). V shed 1 base and J shed 0 bases, with 17 bases lying between them. The germline CDR1 and CDR2 sequences are GTSNPN and SVGIG (reference sequence). The CDR3 has 17 residues. The CDR3 loop is CAWSDGGPLSSTDTQYF. The CDR3, as DNA: TGTGCCTGGAGTGATGGGGGGCCCTTATCTAGCACAGATACGCAGTATTTT. Complete variable domain (other parts from reference TRBV30 and TRBJ2-3): SQTIHQWPATLVQPVGSPLSLECTVEGTSNPNLYWYRQAAGRGLQLLFYSVGIGQISSEVPQNLSASRPQDRQFILSSKKLLLSDSGFYLCAWSDGGPLSSTDTQYFGPGTRLTVL.

The chain carries TRBV4-1 and TRBJ2-2; D is unresolved. Germline lookup yields CDR1 MGHRA and CDR2 YSYEKL. V lost 4 bases and J lost 5, with 5 bases in between. This CDR3 is 12 amino acids long. DNA of the CDR3: TGCGCCAGCAGCCTGGGTACCGGGGAGCTGTTTTTT. Protein sequence: CASSLGTGELFF.

The chain combines TRBV19 with TRBJ2-5; maybe TRBD2 (6 bases). From germline, CDR1 is LNHDA and CDR2 SQIVND (reference sequence). The CDR3 runs to 18 residues. V was pared by 5 bases and J by 4 bases, with 26 bases between. This CDR3 reads CASSGRASPTPRGETQYF. CDR3 DNA sequence: TGTGCCAGTAGTGGGCGGGCAAGCCCAACCCCGCGGGGAGAGACCCAGTACTTC. The entire variable domain, with the rest obtained from reference TRBV19 and TRBJ2-5, is as follows: DGGITQSPKYLFRKEGQNVTLSCEQNLNHDAMYWYRQDPGQGLRLIYYSQIVNDFQKGDIAEGYSVSREKKESFPLTVTSAQKNPTAFYLCASSGRASPTPRGETQYFGPGTRLLVL.

This clone has only one observation. The chain uses TRBV25-1 and TRBJ2-4, with 13 nucleotides matching TRBD2. With V trimmed by 9 bases and J by 1 base, 9 bases remained unmatched. The CDR3 length is 17 residues. The germline gives CDR1 MGHDK, CDR2 SYGVNS. This CDR3 reads CASTGTSGALAKNIQYF. CDR3 nucleotides: TGTGCCAGTACCGGGACTAGCGGGGCCCTTGCCAAAAACATTCAGTACTTC.

This rearrangement joins TRBV7-9 to TRBJ2-6, with 7 bases aligning to TRBD1. V was clipped by 5 bases and J by 0 bases; unmatched bases: 10. Germline CDR1 and CDR2: SEHNR and FQNEAQ (reference sequence). This CDR3 comprises 18 residues. This CDR3 reads CASSERVGQTSGANVLTF. CDR3 DNA: TGTGCCAGCAGCGAACGAGTGGGACAGACCTCTGGGGCCAACGTCCTGACTTTC.

The CDR3 coding sequence is TGTGCCAGCAGCTTGGTAGGCAGGCAAGCCAAAAACATTCAGTACTTC. Protein: CASSLVGRQAKNIQYF. This chain uses TRBV5-6 with TRBJ2-4, with D unresolved. Germline V gives CDR1 SGHDT, CDR2 YYEEEE. V lost 0 bases to trimming and J lost 0 bases, with 10 bases between them. The CDR3 runs 16 residues.

The rearrangement uses TRBV11-2 and TRBJ1-3; perhaps TRBD1 as D (6 bases). Trimming took 2 bases from V and 2 from J, leaving 16 bases between them. CDR1 and CDR2 (germline): SGHAT, FQNNGV. The CDR3 spans 17 residues. The DNA for the CDR3 is TGTGCCAGCAGCTTAACAGGGTACCTCCGGCCTGGAAACACCATATATTTT. It translates to CASSLTGYLRPGNTIYF.

The DNA for the CDR3 is TGTGCCAGCAGCTTAGCCCAGGGGGCAAAAGCTTTCTTT. This gives the protein CASSLAQGAKAFF. The V gene is TRBV7-2, the J gene TRBJ1-1, with 8 bases lining up with TRBD1. The junction had 3 bases not matched to a gene; V was cut back by 0 bases and J by 9 bases. The CDR3 contains 13 residues. CDR1 and CDR2 (germline): SGHTA, FQGNSA.

CDR3 sequence (DNA): TGTGCCAGCAGTTACTCCGACATGGAAGGTGGCTACACCTTC. This encodes CASSYSDMEGGYTF. The chain employs TRBV6-5 and TRBJ1-2; D not resolved. Trimming took off 0 bases at V and 7 bases at J, with 12 bases between the two ends. Germline CDR1 and CDR2: MNHEY and SVGAGI. This CDR3 comprises 14 residues.

V gene TRBV2 combines with J gene TRBJ1-3; D gene unclear. The CDR3 extends over 17 amino acids. The V gene lost 6 bases and the J gene lost 0 bases, with 18 bases spanning the gap. CDR1 and CDR2 from the germline V gene are SNHLY and FYNNEI. CDR3 coding DNA: TGTGCCAGCAGGGGGTTAGGAAACGGGGACTCTGGAAACACCATATATTTT. It is translated as CASRGLGNGDSGNTIYF.

The rearrangement uses TRBV30 and TRBJ2-3; 9 positions agree with TRBD2. With V trimmed by 2 bases and J by 3 bases, 12 bases remained unmatched. CDR3 size: 17 residues. Looked up from germline, CDR1 is GTSNPN and CDR2 is SVGIG (reference sequence). CDR3 sequence (DNA): TGTGCCTGGAGTCCCCATAGCGGGAGTGAAAGGACAGATACGCAGTATTTT. Translation: CAWSPHSGSERTDTQYF.

The chain couples TRBV10-2 to TRBJ2-5; D not certain. This CDR3 region has 16 residues. The V end lost 4 bases, the J end lost 7 bases, and 22 bases lay between the germline ends. Germline CDR1 and CDR2: WSHSY and SAAADI. The CDR3, as DNA: TGCGCCAGCAGTGTGCAAGGGTTCACTTTAGTCGGGACCCAGTACTTC. Its protein is CASSVQGFTLVGTQYF.

The gene calls are TRBV4-2 and TRBJ2-3, with 11 bases aligning to TRBD1. The germline gives CDR1 LGHNA, CDR2 YNFKEQ. V lost 0 bases to trimming and J lost 9 bases; unmatched junction nucleotides: 8. The CDR3 spans 16 residues. DNA of the CDR3: TGTGCCAGCAGCCAAGAAAGGACAGGGGGCATGGGCACGCAGTATTTT. This gives the protein CASSQERTGGMGTQYF.

V gene TRBV10-3 combines with J gene TRBJ2-1, with D perhaps assigned TRBD1 or TRBD2 (5 bases each). Germline V CDR1 and CDR2: ENHRY, SYGVKD. V was pared by 10 bases and J by 4 bases, with 14 bases between. This CDR3 is built from 13 residues. CDR3 sequence: CATAGWGYNEQFF. The CDR3 DNA follows: TGTGCCACCGCCGGATGGGGGTACAATGAGCAGTTCTTC.

The genes are TRBV5-1 and TRBJ1-2; 10 positions agree with TRBD1. The CDR3 is 16 amino acids. V was clipped by 2 bases and J by 5 bases; unmatched bases: 9. The germline gives CDR1 SGHRS, CDR2 YFSETQ. The CDR3 spells CASSFLGTGDQYGYTF. The CDR3 DNA reads TGCGCCAGCAGCTTTCTAGGGACAGGGGATCAATATGGCTACACCTTC.

The chain links TRBV2 to TRBJ1-2; perhaps TRBD1 as D (5 bases). From germline, CDR1 is SNHLY and CDR2 FYNNEI. The CDR3 is 14 amino acids. Trimming removed 5 bases from V and 4 bases from J, with 14 bases in between. CDR3 loop: CASSSAGGSYGYTF. CDR3 nucleotide sequence: TGTGCCAGCAGTTCGGCGGGGGGGAGCTATGGCTACACCTTC. The variable domain in full, completed from reference TRBV2 and TRBJ1-2, reads EPEVTQTPSHQVTQMGQEVILRCVPISNHLYFYWYRQILGQKVEFLVSFYNNEISEKSEIFDDQFSVERPDGSNFTLKIRSTKLEDSAMYFCASSSAGGSYGYTFGSGTRLTVV.

This chain connects TRBV29-1 to TRBJ1-3, with 7 positions matching TRBD1. Losses at the gene ends were 4 bases for V and 4 bases for J; bases not matched to a gene: 7. Per germline, CDR1 SQVTM and CDR2 ANQGSEA. The CDR3 is made up of 14 amino acids. The CDR3 spells CSVGGRGLGNTIYF. In nucleotides, the CDR3 is TGCAGCGTTGGAGGCAGGGGGTTAGGAAACACCATATATTTT.

The CDR3: CASSQVLAAYTGELFF. The CDR3 region has the DNA TGTGCCAGCAGCCAAGTCCTAGCTGCTTACACCGGGGAGCTGTTTTTT. This chain uses TRBV14 with TRBJ2-2; D possibly corresponds to TRBD2 (5 bases). CDR1 and CDR2 (germline): SGHDN, FVKESK. The CDR3 has 16 residues. The germline V and J ends were trimmed by 1 base and 3 bases, with 12 bases remaining between them.

The rearrangement joins TRBV7-2 to TRBJ2-5; TRBD1 might be the D (6 bases). The CDR3 totals 19 residues. Germline CDR1 and CDR2: SGHTA and FQGNSA. Trimming left V 1 base short and J 5 bases short, with 26 bases between. Written as DNA, the CDR3 is TGTGCCAGCAGCTTAGTTTTAGGGGGAGTCCCGATCGGCGTCGAGACCCAGTACTTC. Protein sequence: CASSLVLGGVPIGVETQYF.

The V call is TRBV30, the J call TRBJ1-2; tentatively, D is TRBD1 (5 bases). V shed 4 bases and J shed 4 bases, with 16 bases lying between them. Germline CDR1 is GTSNPN and CDR2 is SVGIG (reference sequence). This CDR3 spans 14 amino acids. In nucleotides, the CDR3 is TGTGCCTGGAATGCGGGGGGGGTTTCCTATGGCTACACCTTC. Its translation is CAWNAGGVSYGYTF.

J is TRBJ2-7 and V is TRBV5-1; 7 bases align to TRBD1. The CDR3 has 14 residues. Germline values: CDR1 SGHRS, CDR2 YFSETQ. Trimming took 4 bases from V and 4 from J; bases not matched to a gene: 8. The CDR3 spells CASSVLGQSYEQYF. CDR3 bases: TGCGCCAGCAGCGTCCTGGGACAGTCTTACGAGCAGTACTTC.

The V gene is TRBV18, the J gene TRBJ2-7, with D tentatively TRBD2 (6 bases). This CDR3 has 14 amino acids. Between the trimmed V and J ends, which lost 3 bases and 0 bases, there was a span of 9 bases. From germline, CDR1 is KGHSH and CDR2 LQKENI. CDR3 coding DNA: TGTGCCAGCTCACCCGGGACTGGCTCCTACGAGCAGTACTTC. This gives the protein CASSPGTGSYEQYF.